These T cell receptor beta chains were read from a single sample in a study of OX40 agonist ivuxolimab in advanced cancers. The protocol was immunoSEQ multiplex PCR, while the TCRdb copy is restricted to in-frame clones and leaves out a portion. The sample has roughly 35,000 clones, 82% seen once. The sequenced sample was CD4+ or CD8+ T cells sorted from blood, obtained in a trial of the OX40 agonist ivuxolimab. The receptors were gathered from an adult with an advanced solid tumor such as melanoma, head and neck, liver or kidney cancer. Each CDR3 is given with its conserved first and last residue. A D gene is named only where the DNA matches it firmly. A row's size may be missing; if present it is once, few, many or a size class.

d_call,clone_size,v_call,j_call,cdr3_aa,cdr3_nt
.,.,TRBV27,TRBJ2-5,CASSPAGVGTQYF,TGTGCCAGCAGTCCCGCCGGGGTGGGGACCCAGTACTTC
TRBD1,.,TRBV27,TRBJ2-7,CASSLPPGQGIPHEQYF,TGTGCCAGCAGTTTACCCCCGGGACAGGGGATTCCCCACGAGCAGTACTTC
.,once,TRBV12-5,TRBJ2-1,CASGLTSGGVTYNEQFF,TGTGCTAGTGGTTTGACCTCTGGCGGCGTAACCTACAATGAGCAGTTCTTC
TRBD1,once,TRBV5-5,TRBJ1-2,CASSRNRGDYGYTF,TGTGCCAGCAGCCGGAACAGGGGGGACTATGGCTACACCTTC
.,.,TRBV4-3,TRBJ2-6,CASSQQGMAGANVLTF,TGCGCCAGCAGCCAACAGGGGATGGCGGGGGCCAACGTCCTGACTTTC
TRBD2,.,TRBV7-2,TRBJ2-1,CASTKPSGVYNEQFF,TGTGCCAGCACCAAACCTAGCGGGGTCTACAATGAGCAGTTCTTC
TRBD2,.,TRBV4-1,TRBJ2-3,CASSQILLAGGGDRQYF,TGCGCCAGCAGCCAAATACTACTAGCGGGGGGCGGAGATCGGCAGTATTTT
TRBD1,.,TRBV9,TRBJ2-2,CASSSAMGGQGFSGGELFF,TGTGCCAGCAGCTCAGCGATGGGGGGACAGGGTTTTAGTGGCGGGGAGCTGTTTTTT
.,few,TRBV11-3,TRBJ1-1,CASSDRLNTEAFF,TGTGCCAGCAGCGACAGATTGAACACTGAAGCTTTCTTT
.,.,TRBV5-6,TRBJ2-1,CASLYRNEQFF,TGTGCCAGCCTTTACAGGAATGAGCAGTTCTTC
.,.,TRBV19,TRBJ2-5,CASRGTKETQYF,TGTGCCAGTAGGGGGACAAAAGAGACCCAGTACTTC
.,.,TRBV6-6,TRBJ2-3,CASNVGRGLDTQYF,TGTGCCAGCAATGTAGGTCGGGGCCTCGATACGCAGTATTTT
TRBD1,.,TRBV20-1,TRBJ1-2,CSAGTAYGYTF,TGCAGTGCTGGGACAGCCTATGGCTACACCTTC
TRBD2,.,TRBV7-3,TRBJ2-5,CASSQTSGASETQYF,TGTGCCAGCAGCCAGACTAGCGGGGCTTCAGAGACCCAGTACTTC
.,.,TRBV7-9,TRBJ1-2,CASSLGGGRRNYGYTF,TGTGCCAGCAGCTTAGGAGGTGGACGCCGGAACTATGGCTACACCTTC
.,.,TRBV12-1,TRBJ1-5,CASSFPQSQPQHF,TGTGCCAGCAGCTTTCCGCAGAGTCAGCCCCAGCATTTT
.,.,TRBV9,TRBJ2-1,CASSGYNEQFF,TGTGCCAGCTCGGGTTACAATGAGCAGTTCTTC